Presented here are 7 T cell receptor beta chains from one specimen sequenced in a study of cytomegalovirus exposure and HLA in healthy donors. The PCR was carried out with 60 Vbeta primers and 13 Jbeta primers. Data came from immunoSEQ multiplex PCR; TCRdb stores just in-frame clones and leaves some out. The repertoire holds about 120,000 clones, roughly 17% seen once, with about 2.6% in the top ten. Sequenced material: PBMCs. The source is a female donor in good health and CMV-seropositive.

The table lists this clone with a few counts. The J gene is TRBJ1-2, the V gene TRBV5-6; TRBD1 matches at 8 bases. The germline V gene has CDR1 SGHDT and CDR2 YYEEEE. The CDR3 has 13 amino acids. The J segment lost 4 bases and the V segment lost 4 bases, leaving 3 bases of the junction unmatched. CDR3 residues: CASSPDRGYGYTF. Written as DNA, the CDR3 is TGTGCCAGCAGCCCAGACAGGGGCTATGGCTACACCTTC.

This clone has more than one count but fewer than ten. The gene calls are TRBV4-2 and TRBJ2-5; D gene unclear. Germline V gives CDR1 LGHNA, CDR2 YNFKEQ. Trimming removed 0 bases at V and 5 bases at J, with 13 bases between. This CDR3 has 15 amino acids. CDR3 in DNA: TGTGCCAGCAGCCAAGATTGGGCGACAAGGGAGACCCAGTACTTC. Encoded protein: CASSQDWATRETQYF.

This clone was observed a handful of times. The CDR3 nucleotides read TGTGCCAGCGTCACCCGGGACAGGGGGCGGGCTTTCTTT. Amino acid sequence: CASVTRDRGRAFF. V and J are TRBV27 and TRBJ1-1; TRBD1 matches 12 bases. Germline CDR1 is MNHEY and CDR2 is SMNVEV (reference sequence). Losses at the gene ends were 8 bases for V and 11 bases for J; bases not matched to a gene: 9. The CDR3 has 13 residues.

The CDR3 bases are TGTGCCAGCATGAAAAGGGAGGATGAGCCAGATACGCAGTATTTT. Translation gives CASMKREDEPDTQYF. The chain couples TRBV2 to TRBJ2-3, with D perhaps matching TRBD2 (6 bases). The germline CDR1 and CDR2 sequences are SNHLY and FYNNEI. V gave up 7 bases and J gave up 4 bases, with 18 bases separating them. CDR3 size: 15 residues.

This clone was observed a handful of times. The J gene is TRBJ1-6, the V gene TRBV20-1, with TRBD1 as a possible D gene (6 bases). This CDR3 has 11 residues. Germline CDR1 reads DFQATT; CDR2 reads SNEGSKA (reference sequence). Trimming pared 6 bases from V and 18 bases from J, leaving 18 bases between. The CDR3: CSAEQGSGNHF. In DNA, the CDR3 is TGCAGTGCAGAACAGGGTAGTGGTAACCACTTT.

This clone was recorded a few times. Here the CDR3 DNA reads TGTGCCAGCAGTGGGACAGGGGGTACTGAAGCTTTCTTT. Protein product: CASSGTGGTEAFF. The V gene is TRBV28, the J gene TRBJ1-1; 11 nucleotides agree with TRBD1. Trimming took 5 bases from V and 5 from J; bases not matched to a gene: 1. This CDR3 has 13 residues. Germline V lookup: CDR1 MDHEN, CDR2 SYDVKM.

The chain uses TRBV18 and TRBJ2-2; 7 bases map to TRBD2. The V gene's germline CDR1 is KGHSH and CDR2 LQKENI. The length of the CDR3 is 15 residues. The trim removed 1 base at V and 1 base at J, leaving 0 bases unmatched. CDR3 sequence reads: CASSPLAGNTGELFF. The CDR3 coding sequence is TGTGCCAGCTCACCACTAGCGGGGAACACCGGGGAGCTGTTTTTT.